The 25 T cell receptor beta chains given below trace back to one sample, sequenced in a study of shared clonotypes between healthy human individuals. The method was immunoSEQ multiplex PCR; TCRdb's version includes in-frame clones alone and lacks a portion of them. The sample records around 690,000 clones, about 90% being singletons. Sequenced: memory CD8+ T cells from PBMCs. Subset here: CD45RO+ cells pooled with CCR7-negative TemRA cells. Receptors originate from a man between 18 and 29 years old in good health. Some clones in this sample may be carry-over from other donors' samples.

The V and J genes are TRBV4-1 and TRBJ2-7, with a weak D call TRBD1 (6 bases). The CDR3 is 15 residues long. The germline CDR1 and CDR2 sequences are MGHRA and YSYEKL. The V end was cut by 2 bases, the J end by 0 bases, with 11 bases between. The CDR3 sequence is CASSQQTGISYEQYF. DNA for the CDR3: TGCGCCAGCAGCCAACAGACAGGCATCTCCTACGAGCAGTACTTC.

The chain uses TRBV28 and TRBJ1-2; weak D call: TRBD1 (5 bases). Trimming removed 1 base from V and 4 bases from J, with 16 bases in between. The CDR3 extends over 16 amino acids. Germline V gene sequence: CDR1 MDHEN, CDR2 SYDVKM. The CDR3 nucleotides are TGTGCCAGCAGTTTATTTGGGGCTGCGGATGGCTATGGCTACACCTTC. It translates to CASSLFGAADGYGYTF.

V is TRBV27 and J is TRBJ1-1; D gene unclear. V shed 3 bases and J shed 0 bases, with 11 bases lying between them. This CDR3 region has 15 residues. In germline, CDR1 is MNHEY, CDR2 SMNVEV (reference sequence). The CDR3 sequence is CASSFIGPMNTEAFF. In DNA form, the CDR3 reads TGTGCCAGCAGTTTCATAGGCCCCATGAACACTGAAGCTTTCTTT.

This clone was picked up a small number of times. V usage is TRBV6-1 and J usage is TRBJ2-1, with 8 bases fitting TRBD1. CDR1 and CDR2 from the germline V gene are MNHNS and SASEGT. After removal of 8 bases from V and 10 bases from J, the junction contained 13 bases not matched to a gene. The CDR3 extends over 14 amino acids. CDR3 residues: CASAIGQGPEEQFF. The CDR3 DNA is TGTGCCAGCGCTATAGGACAGGGCCCCGAGGAGCAGTTCTTC.

The J gene is TRBJ2-7, the V gene TRBV7-9, with D uncertain. Germline values: CDR1 SEHNR, CDR2 FQNEAQ (reference sequence). This CDR3 has 12 amino acids. V was cut by 5 bases and J by 4 bases, with 9 bases left in between. CDR3 amino acids: CASSTDAYEQYF. The CDR3 DNA is TGTGCCAGCAGCACCGACGCGTACGAGCAGTACTTC.

The genes are TRBV5-5 and TRBJ1-1; weak D call: TRBD1 (5 bases). The CDR3 is made up of 15 amino acids. The germline V and J ends were trimmed by 5 bases and 4 bases, with 18 bases remaining between them. Germline V gene data show CDR1 as SGHKS and CDR2 as YYEKEE (reference sequence). CDR3 sequence reads: CASRFSGGTGTEAFF. In DNA, the CDR3 is TGTGCCAGCAGATTTTCGGGAGGGACGGGCACTGAAGCTTTCTTT.

The gene calls are TRBV6-5 and TRBJ2-7, with a weak D call TRBD1 (5 bases). Deletions cut 3 bases from V and 1 base from J, with 10 bases between. The germline V gene has CDR1 MNHEY and CDR2 SVGAGI. The CDR3 consists of 14 residues. The CDR3 spells CASSYTGTSYEQYF. The CDR3 nucleotides read TGTGCCAGCAGTTATACAGGTACTTCCTACGAGCAGTACTTC.

The chain joins TRBV5-1 to TRBJ2-5; D may be TRBD2 (6 bases). The CDR3 covers 16 residues. Germline V gene lookup returns CDR1 SGHRS and CDR2 YFSETQ. V gave up 0 bases and J gave up 1 base, with 13 bases separating them. The CDR3 spells CASSLVGRGFQETQYF. DNA for the CDR3: TGCGCCAGCAGCTTGGTTGGGCGGGGCTTCCAAGAGACCCAGTACTTC.

This rearrangement joins TRBV14 to TRBJ2-2, with D unclear. Looked up from germline, CDR1 is SGHDN and CDR2 is FVKESK. V lost 1 base, J lost 10 bases, and 10 bases lay in between. There are 13 residues in the CDR3. The CDR3 DNA reads as TGTGCCAGCAGCCAAGTGTTTACTGCGGAGCTGTTTTTT. This gives the protein CASSQVFTAELFF.

Notes on this clone: The sample carries other DNA sequences with the same CDR3. This rearrangement joins TRBV11-2 to TRBJ2-1; unclear D gene. CDR3 length: 15 amino acids. V gave up 1 base and J gave up 4 bases, with 11 bases separating them. Germline V gene sequence: CDR1 SGHAT, CDR2 FQNNGV. Written as DNA, the CDR3 is TGTGCCAGCAGCTTAGTCCTAGGGTCGTACAATGAGCAGTTCTTC. Residues: CASSLVLGSYNEQFF. The full variable domain, rest sourced from reference TRBV11-2 and TRBJ2-1, is EAGVAQSPRYKIIEKRQSVAFWCNPISGHATLYWYQQILGQGPKLLIQFQNNGVVDDSQLPKDRFSAERLKGVDSTLKIQPAKLEDSAVYLCASSLVLGSYNEQFFGPGTRLTVL.

This chain joins TRBV7-9 and TRBJ1-5, with 7 bases identical to TRBD1. The CDR3 sequence is 13 residues long. V shed 5 bases, J shed 6 bases, and the junction held 4 bases outside the gene matches. Looked up from germline, CDR1 is SEHNR and CDR2 is FQNEAQ (reference sequence). CDR3 DNA: TGTGCCAGCAGCGTGCACAGGGGTCAGCCCCAGCATTTT. This gives the protein CASSVHRGQPQHF.

The chain joins TRBV27 to TRBJ2-1, with D possibly TRBD1 on 6 matching bases. Germline V gene data show CDR1 as MNHEY and CDR2 as SMNVEV (reference sequence). CDR3 length: 17 amino acids. Trimming left V 6 bases short and J 5 bases short, with 23 bases between. CDR3 region: CASSPIRTAENHNEQFF. For the CDR3, the DNA is TGTGCCAGCAGCCCGATCAGGACAGCCGAGAATCACAATGAGCAGTTCTTC.

The V and J genes are TRBV7-7 and TRBJ2-1, with D tentatively TRBD1 (6 bases). Germline values: CDR1 SSHAT, CDR2 FNYEAQ (reference sequence). The CDR3 runs 16 residues. Deletions cut 2 bases from V and 0 bases from J, with 11 bases between. The CDR3 region is CASSLLGTSSYNEQFF. DNA of the CDR3: TGTGCCAGCAGCTTACTCGGGACAAGCTCCTACAATGAGCAGTTCTTC.

About this clone: Within the sample, other DNA sequences also encode this same CDR3. The V and J genes are TRBV13 and TRBJ2-7; D is undetermined. CDR1 and CDR2 (germline): PRHDT, FYEKMQ (reference sequence). CDR3 length: 12 amino acids. Trimming cost V 5 bases and J 6 bases, with 11 bases left between them. CDR3 protein: CASSPQSGEQYF. The CDR3 DNA is TGTGCCAGCAGCCCACAGTCAGGCGAGCAGTACTTC.

CDR3 region: CASSRSPIIEQFF. The DNA for the CDR3 is TGTGCCAGTAGCCGATCCCCTATTATTGAGCAGTTCTTC. The rearrangement uses TRBV19 and TRBJ2-1; D remains ambiguous. Trimming cost V 6 bases and J 9 bases, with 15 bases left between them. Germline CDR1 reads LNHDA; CDR2 reads SQIVND (reference sequence). The CDR3 is 13 amino acids.

The chain joins TRBV19 to TRBJ2-7, with D perhaps matching TRBD2 (6 bases). The germline V gene encodes CDR1 LNHDA and CDR2 SQIVND (reference sequence). The CDR3 loop spans 14 amino acids. V lost 5 bases, J lost 2 bases, and 13 bases lay in between. This CDR3 is CASSPGGEAYEQYF. In nucleotides, the CDR3 is TGTGCCAGTAGTCCCGGCGGGGAAGCCTACGAGCAGTACTTC.

This clone has only a few counts. The gene calls are TRBV7-9 and TRBJ2-7; 7 bases map to TRBD2. There are 16 residues in the CDR3. Trimming took 2 bases from V and 2 from J; bases not matched to a gene: 9. Germline CDR1 reads SEHNR; CDR2 reads FQNEAQ (reference sequence). This chain's CDR3 is CASSLNPGGSPYEQYF. CDR3 sequence (DNA): TGTGCCAGCAGCTTAAATCCGGGCGGGAGTCCCTACGAGCAGTACTTC.

V is TRBV27 and J is TRBJ2-7, with 7 bases lining up with TRBD2. The length of the CDR3 is 13 residues. The germline CDR1 and CDR2 sequences are MNHEY and SMNVEV (reference sequence). V shed 6 bases, J shed 2 bases, and the junction held 4 bases outside the gene matches. This CDR3 is CASSPSGPYEQYF. In DNA, the CDR3 is TGTGCCAGCAGCCCTAGCGGTCCCTACGAGCAGTACTTC.

The chain employs TRBV11-2 and TRBJ2-1; D remains unclear. The CDR3 covers 16 residues. V was shortened by 3 bases and J by 3 bases, with 15 bases between the two germline ends. Germline CDR1 SGHAT, CDR2 FQNNGV. The CDR3 nucleotides read TGTGCCAGCAGCTTTCCCCGCGACGGATTCTACAATGAGCAGTTCTTC. This translates into CASSFPRDGFYNEQFF.

The J gene is TRBJ2-2, the V gene TRBV27; TRBD2 matches at 7 bases. The germline gives CDR1 MNHEY, CDR2 SMNVEV (reference sequence). The CDR3 loop spans 17 amino acids. V gave up 2 bases and J gave up 4 bases; unmatched junction bases: 10. The CDR3 DNA follows: TGTGCCAGCAGTTTACACCAAACTAGCGAAGGCACCGGGGAGCTGTTTTTT. It translates to CASSLHQTSEGTGELFF.

This clone has a handful of counts. This chain connects TRBV5-1 to TRBJ1-1; unclear D gene. This CDR3 has 13 amino acids. Per the germline V gene, CDR1 is SGHRS and CDR2 is YFSETQ. V shed 4 bases and J shed 7 bases, with 14 bases lying between them. DNA of the CDR3: TGCGCCAGCAGCCCGGGGTTGTTGAATGAAGCTTTCTTT. As protein: CASSPGLLNEAFF. The whole variable domain, filled in from reference TRBV5-1 and TRBJ1-1, reads KAGVTQTPRYLIKTRGQQVTLSCSPISGHRSVSWYQQTPGQGLQFLFEYFSETQRNKGNFPGRFSGRQFSNSRSEMNVSTLELGDSALYLCASSPGLLNEAFFGQGTRLTVV.

This clone was seen a few times. V and J are TRBV5-1 and TRBJ1-5, with TRBD1 as a possible D gene (6 bases). CDR1 and CDR2 (germline): SGHRS, YFSETQ. Trimming shortened V by 2 bases and J by 2 bases, and 8 bases separated the two germline ends. This CDR3 has 14 residues. The CDR3 region is CASSFGGRNQPQHF. The CDR3, as DNA: TGCGCCAGCAGCTTCGGGGGGCGCAATCAGCCCCAGCATTTT.

The chain employs TRBV4-3 and TRBJ1-2; 7 bases agree with TRBD1. This CDR3 has 16 amino acids. V gave up 0 bases and J gave up 6 bases; unmatched junction bases: 10. Germline CDR1 is LGHNA and CDR2 is YSLEER. CDR3 DNA sequence: TGCGCCAGCAGCCAAGATCGGGGCAGGGGGGGAAATGGCTACACCTTC. Its protein is CASSQDRGRGGNGYTF.

This rearrangement joins TRBV29-1 to TRBJ1-1; D is perhaps TRBD1 (6 bases). Trimming left V 0 bases short and J 6 bases short, with 17 bases between. This CDR3 has 15 residues. The germline V gene encodes CDR1 SQVTM and CDR2 ANQGSEA. The DNA for the CDR3 is TGCAGCGTTGAAGATCGGGGGGCGTTCATCGCTGAAGCTTTCTTT. It specifies CSVEDRGAFIAEAFF.

The rearrangement links TRBV2 to TRBJ2-3; D gene ambiguous. This CDR3 is built from 13 residues. The V and J ends lost 5 bases and 5 bases respectively, with 11 bases between them. CDR1 is SNHLY and CDR2 is FYNNEI in the germline V gene. This CDR3 reads CASSRVMGDTQYF. The CDR3 DNA sequence: TGTGCCAGCAGTCGTGTTATGGGAGATACGCAGTATTTT.